This record covers a single TCR beta chain. As yet, its antigen is unknown. Template material for amplifying TCR beta CDR3 regions consisted of RNA transcripts. Initially, a first-round RT-PCR of the TCR CDR3 employed the HTBI primer set. TCRdb ran MiXCR on the multiplex PCR reads and lists one entry per CDR3 protein. The sample carries a few hundred thousand distinct CDR3 sequences, approximately 15% recorded once. This sample is part of a study of T cells in Graves' hyperthyroidism and ophthalmopathy. General observations from the study: Onset of ophthalmopathy came a median 6.5 months after the model predicted it.

This CDR3 is 14 amino acids long. V lost 8 bases, J lost 4 bases, and 17 bases lay in between. CDR1 and CDR2 from the germline V gene are SGHTA and FQGNSA. Diagnosis of hyperthyroidism was new in patients aged 18 to 65, and its duration was under 2 months. This blood was taken when hyperthyroidism was first diagnosed, before any ophthalmopathy symptoms existed. Sample: blood. The sequence derives from a woman aged 25 to 39 with Graves' hyperthyroidism that later progressed to Graves' ophthalmopathy. This chain uses TRBV7-2 with TRBJ1-2; D might be TRBD1 (6 bases). CDR3 sequence: CASPLAQGSYGYTF. DNA for the CDR3: TGTGCCAGCCCCTTAGCGCAGGGGAGCTATGGCTACACCTTC.